This passage covers 21 T cell receptor beta chains from one sample sequenced in a study of beta chain features in type 1 diabetes (dated by TCRdb to the late 2010s). The study at large found these results: Type 1 diabetes patients showed a moderate but significant shortening of TCRB CDR3 length in all four CD4+ subsets.

Receptors were amplified or captured by the immunoSEQ multiplex PCR assay. The entire amount of isolated RNA was reverse transcribed using the High Capacity cDNA Reverse Transcription Kit, so the sequenced TCRB transcripts were expressed ones. TCRdb provides this immuneACCESS table in a form limited to in-frame rearrangements. Some clones are lacking; in checked studies, under half of them reflect an unresolved V gene, and why the rest are absent is not known. Across this sample there are about 650,000 clones, with roughly 12% seen only once. The ten largest clonotypes hold roughly 0.11% of the sample. These TCRs are of unknown antigen specificity. Sequenced input: naive CD4+ T cells from blood. The cell subset or site label of this sample denotes: true naive CD4+ T cells. These receptors originate from a young man with type 1 diabetes.

The table lists this clone with a few counts. The chain joins TRBV6-1 to TRBJ1-6; D is perhaps TRBD1 (5 bases). The CDR3 length is 14 residues. Germline CDR1 is MNHNS and CDR2 is SASEGT. Trimming took off 4 bases at V and 14 bases at J, with 18 bases between the two ends. The CDR3 loop is CASSASRDGLTLHF. CDR3 in DNA: TGTGCCAGCAGTGCGTCCCGGGACGGCCTCACCCTCCACTTT.

V gene TRBV7-2 combines with J gene TRBJ2-3; TRBD2 agrees at 11 bases. The V segment lost 5 bases and the J segment 3 bases; nucleotides outside the gene matches: 7. The CDR3 totals 16 residues. Per germline, CDR1 SGHTA and CDR2 FQGNSA. Written as DNA, the CDR3 is TGTGCCAGCAGCATTAGCGGGGGGGCAGCAACAGATACGCAGTATTTT. Its translation: CASSISGGAATDTQYF.

The chain has TRBV6-5 and TRBJ2-7; 7 bases line up with TRBD1. Trimming at V came to 7 bases and at J to 2 bases, leaving 2 bases not matched to a gene. The germline gives CDR1 MNHEY, CDR2 SVGAGI. The CDR3 is 12 residues long. CDR3 nucleotides: TGTGCCAGCAAACAGGGGACCTACGAGCAGTACTTC. Its translation is CASKQGTYEQYF.

The gene calls are TRBV7-9 and TRBJ2-7; 11 bases match TRBD1. This CDR3 is built from 16 residues. V dropped 7 bases and J dropped 4; count of bases not matched to a gene: 12. The V gene's germline CDR1 is SEHNR and CDR2 FQNEAQ (reference sequence). The CDR3: CASTIWRGQGVYEQYF. CDR3 in DNA: TGTGCCAGCACCATATGGAGGGGACAGGGGGTTTACGAGCAGTACTTC.

The J gene is TRBJ1-4, the V gene TRBV7-9, with TRBD1 as a possible D gene (6 bases). The CDR3 sequence is 14 residues long. V lost 5 bases, J lost 3 bases, and 10 bases lay in between. Germline CDR1 and CDR2: SEHNR and FQNEAQ (reference sequence). The CDR3 region is CASSPQGANEKLFF. The CDR3 DNA reads TGTGCCAGCAGCCCACAGGGAGCTAATGAAAAACTGTTTTTT.

The chain employs TRBV28 and TRBJ2-7, with TRBD1 identical over 7 bases. Germline values: CDR1 MDHEN, CDR2 SYDVKM. Trimming removed 5 bases from V and 4 bases from J; junction bases left unmatched: 14. The CDR3 runs 16 residues. The CDR3 DNA sequence: TGTGCCAGCAGTCTCGCAGGCTCAGGGGGAAAATACGAGCAGTACTTC. Its protein product is CASSLAGSGGKYEQYF.

The J gene is TRBJ2-3, the V gene TRBV6-5; D perhaps matches TRBD1 (6 bases). CDR1 is MNHEY, CDR2 SVGAGI, per germline. This CDR3 is 14 amino acids long. Trimming pared 6 bases from V and 5 bases from J, leaving 15 bases between. The CDR3 is CASSRNRAGDTQYF. The CDR3 bases are TGTGCCAGCAGCCGCAACAGGGCCGGAGATACGCAGTATTTT.

This chain links TRBV16 with TRBJ2-1; D might be TRBD1 (6 bases). V lost 4 bases and J lost 5, with 12 bases in between. Germline loops: CDR1 KGHSY, CDR2 FQNENV. This CDR3 has 14 amino acids. CDR3 coding DNA: TGTGCCAGCAGCCGACTCGGACAGCACAATGAGCAGTTCTTC. It encodes CASSRLGQHNEQFF.

The gene calls are TRBV15 and TRBJ1-3; D possibly corresponds to TRBD1 (6 bases). The ends were cut back, 3 bases at V and 4 bases at J, with 10 bases in the middle. There are 14 residues in the CDR3. The V gene's germline CDR1 is LNHNV and CDR2 YYDKDF (reference sequence). The CDR3, as DNA: TGTGCCACCAGCAGTTGGGGGGCCGGAAACACCATATATTTT. Its protein product is CATSSWGAGNTIYF.

The V gene is TRBV7-2, the J gene TRBJ2-3, with D perhaps given as TRBD1 or TRBD2 (5 bases each). Germline V CDR1 and CDR2: SGHTA, FQGNSA. The CDR3 is 15 amino acids. Trimming removed 3 bases at V and 4 bases at J, with 14 bases between. This chain's CDR3 is CASSFVNGAADTQYF. In nucleotides, the CDR3 is TGTGCCAGCAGCTTTGTAAACGGGGCGGCAGATACGCAGTATTTT.

This clone was counted a few times. The rearrangement joins TRBV7-6 to TRBJ2-7; D call uncertain. V dropped 1 base and J dropped 1 base, with 2 bases sitting between them. This CDR3 has 12 residues. Germline V CDR1 and CDR2: SGHVS, FNYEAQ. CDR3: CASSLVSYEQYF. The CDR3 DNA reads as TGTGCCAGCAGCTTAGTGTCCTACGAGCAGTACTTC.

The chain has TRBV9 and TRBJ2-5; 9 nucleotides match TRBD1. CDR1 SGDLS and CDR2 YYNGEE come from the germline V gene. This CDR3 has 16 residues. V shed 0 bases and J 1 base; nucleotides not matched to a gene: 4. DNA for the CDR3: TGTGCCAGCAGCGTAGCGGACAGGGGAGGCCAAGAGACCCAGTACTTC. Translating gives CASSVADRGGQETQYF. The complete variable domain, with remaining parts taken from reference TRBV9 and TRBJ2-5, reads DSGVTQTPKHLITATGQRVTLRCSPRSGDLSVYWYQQSLDQGLQFLIQYYNGEERAKGNILERFSAQQFPDLHSELNLSSLELGDSALYFCASSVADRGGQETQYFGPGTRLLVL.

This rearrangement joins TRBV5-6 to TRBJ1-6; a weak D match, TRBD1 (5 bases). Germline CDR1 and CDR2: SGHDT and YYEEEE. This CDR3 region has 13 residues. V gave up 1 base and J gave up 10 bases, with 9 bases separating them. This chain's CDR3 is CASSLQGDSPLHF. For the CDR3, the DNA is TGTGCCAGCAGCTTGCAAGGGGACTCACCCCTCCACTTT.

The rearrangement uses TRBV29-1 and TRBJ1-1; maybe TRBD1 (5 bases). The CDR3 is made up of 14 amino acids. With 6 bases removed from V and 2 bases from J, the gap between germline ends came to 16 bases. Germline CDR1 and CDR2: SQVTM and ANQGSEA. CDR3 DNA sequence: TGCAGCGTGGAGGGACGATATTCAAACACTGAAGCTTTCTTT. This gives the protein CSVEGRYSNTEAFF. Drawing the rest from reference TRBV29-1 and TRBJ1-1, the complete variable domain is SAVISQKPSRDICQRGTSLTIQCQVDSQVTMMFWYRQQPGQSLTLIATANQGSEATYESGFVIDKFPISRPNLTFSTLTVSNMSPEDSSIYLCSVEGRYSNTEAFFGQGTRLTVV.

This clone was recorded a few times. The chain combines TRBV27 with TRBJ2-7; TRBD2 is a possible D gene (6 bases). The V and J ends lost 5 bases and 3 bases respectively, with 14 bases between them. Looked up from germline, CDR1 is MNHEY and CDR2 is SMNVEV (reference sequence). The CDR3 totals 14 residues. The CDR3 loop is CASSPRSGIYEQYF. For the CDR3, the DNA is TGTGCCAGCAGTCCGCGTAGCGGTATCTACGAGCAGTACTTC.

The chain joins TRBV5-4 to TRBJ2-3; 11 bases fit TRBD2. CDR3 length equals 17 residues. With 0 bases clipped from V and 7 bases from J, the junction kept 10 bases outside the gene matches. Germline V CDR1 and CDR2: SGHNT, YYREEE (reference sequence). The CDR3 DNA sequence: TGTGCCAGCAGCTTGGTTTTAGCGGGGGGGGCGTCATATACGCAGTATTTT. This translates into CASSLVLAGGASYTQYF. Full variable domain (outside the CDR3, taken from reference TRBV5-4 and TRBJ2-3): ETGVTQSPTHLIKTRGQQVTLRCSSQSGHNTVSWYQQALGQGPQFIFQYYREEENGRGNFPPRFSGLQFPNYSSELNVNALELDDSALYLCASSLVLAGGASYTQYFGPGTRLTVL.

This clone showed up just a few times. CDR3 bases: TGCGCCAGCAGCCTACATATCGACCAGCAAGGCTACACCTTC. Amino acid sequence: CASSLHIDQQGYTF. V usage is TRBV5-1 and J usage is TRBJ1-2; D remains ambiguous. The germline gives CDR1 SGHRS, CDR2 YFSETQ. V was trimmed by 4 bases and J by 8 bases, leaving 18 bases between them. The CDR3 length is 14 residues.

This clone was observed a few times. The chain is built from TRBV11-2 and TRBJ1-4, with 7 nucleotides matching TRBD1. This CDR3 region has 16 residues. V was clipped by 2 bases and J by 5 bases; unmatched bases: 8. Germline V CDR1 and CDR2: SGHAT, FQNNGV. CDR3 protein: CASSLSPGQWNEKLFF. CDR3 bases: TGTGCCAGCAGCTTAAGTCCGGGACAGTGGAATGAAAAACTGTTTTTT.

The chain is built from TRBV27 and TRBJ1-1, with D uncertain. The CDR3 is 14 residues long. CDR1 MNHEY and CDR2 SMNVEV come from the germline V gene (reference sequence). V was cut by 1 base and J by 0 bases, with 6 bases left in between. DNA for the CDR3: TGTGCCAGCAGTTTATTAACAGTGAACACTGAAGCTTTCTTT. Translated, it gives CASSLLTVNTEAFF.

This rearrangement joins TRBV11-2 to TRBJ2-5; a weak D match, TRBD2 (5 bases). The CDR3 consists of 16 residues. Germline values: CDR1 SGHAT, CDR2 FQNNGV. Trimming removed 3 bases at V and 1 base at J, with 15 bases between. Written as DNA, the CDR3 is TGTGCCAGCAGCTTTAAGATAGCGAACATCCAAGAGACCCAGTACTTC. It encodes CASSFKIANIQETQYF.

The CDR3 DNA sequence: TGTGCCAGCAGCCCTGTCGGACAGCGCAATCAGCCCCAGCATTTT. As protein: CASSPVGQRNQPQHF. This rearrangement joins TRBV5-8 to TRBJ1-5; D is perhaps TRBD1 (6 bases). Germline-derived CDR1 and CDR2 are SGHTS and YDEGEE. Trimming shortened V by 4 bases and J by 2 bases, and 13 bases separated the two germline ends. The CDR3 has 15 residues.